This T cell receptor (beta chain) was retrieved from a study of response to subunit inactivated influenza vaccine. Study outcomes and limitations: Authors suggested seasonal influenza vaccinations each recruit few new T cells.

The CDR3 has 15 residues. The trim removed 6 bases at V and 7 bases at J, leaving 13 bases unmatched. The germline gives CDR1 MNHEY, CDR2 SMNVEV (reference sequence). TCRdb used MiXCR to reprocess the RT-PCR reads, holding one entry per CDR3 protein. The profile covers approximately 700,000 distinct CDR3 sequences, with more than 15% appearing a single time and about 9.9% taken by the ten largest. This clonotype was detected only a few times. The antigen is unknown. This sequence was found in a man over 45 who received an inactivated influenza vaccine. The material sequenced was PBMCs from blood, taken approximately 13 days after vaccination. The chain joins TRBV27 to TRBJ2-7, with TRBD1 matching 9 bases. This CDR3 is CASRGDRGAVREQYF. The CDR3 coding sequence is TGTGCCAGCAGGGGAGACAGGGGGGCCGTTCGGGAGCAGTACTTC.